This record looks at one T cell receptor beta chain sequence and its context. The sample comes from a study of CD8 T cells in Susac syndrome. Random hexamers served to reverse transcribe roughly 0.5 to 1 ug RNA. It was immunoSEQ multiplex PCR that amplified TCR beta CDR3 across 54 Vbeta and 13 Jbeta. A single record per CDR3 protein comes from TCRdb applying MiXCR to the immunoSEQ multiplex PCR reads. The top ten clones hold 0.065% to 0.085% of a sample with approximately 160,000 distinct CDR3 sequences, about 92% of them seen once. Healthy donors served as age- and sex-matched controls. In contrast to the negatively isolated CD8+ and CD4+ T cells, TEMRA cells were FACS-enriched. From germline, CDR1 is KGHSH and CDR2 LQKENI. V was shortened by 1 base and J by 0 bases, with 10 bases between the two germline ends. This CDR3 comprises 15 residues.

The V and J genes are TRBV18 and TRBJ2-7; D not certain. This receptor was obtained from a human donor in good health. The sample consisted of CD4+ T cells from PBMCs. CDR3 amino acids: CASSPQVGFSYEQYF. The CDR3 DNA sequence: TGTGCCAGCTCACCACAGGTTGGGTTCTCCTACGAGCAGTACTTC.